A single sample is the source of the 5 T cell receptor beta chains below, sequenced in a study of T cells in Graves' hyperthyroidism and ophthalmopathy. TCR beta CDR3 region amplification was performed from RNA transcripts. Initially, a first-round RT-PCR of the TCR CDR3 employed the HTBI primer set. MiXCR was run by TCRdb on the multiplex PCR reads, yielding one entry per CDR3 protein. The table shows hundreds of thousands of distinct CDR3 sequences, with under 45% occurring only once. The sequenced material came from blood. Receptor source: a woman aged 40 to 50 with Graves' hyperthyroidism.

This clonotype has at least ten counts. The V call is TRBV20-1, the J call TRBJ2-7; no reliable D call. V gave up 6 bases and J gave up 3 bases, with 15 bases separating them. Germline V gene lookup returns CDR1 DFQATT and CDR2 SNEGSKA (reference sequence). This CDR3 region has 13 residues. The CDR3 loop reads CSAEIRDFYEQYF. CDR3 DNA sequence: TGCAGTGCGGAGATTCGCGATTTCTACGAGCAGTACTTC.

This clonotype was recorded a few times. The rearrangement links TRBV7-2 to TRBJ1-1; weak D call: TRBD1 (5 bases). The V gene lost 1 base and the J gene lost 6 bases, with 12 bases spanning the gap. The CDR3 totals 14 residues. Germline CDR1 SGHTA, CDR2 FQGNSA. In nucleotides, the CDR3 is TGTGCCAGCAGCTTAGGGGTAGGGGCCCCTGAAGCTTTCTTT. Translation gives CASSLGVGAPEAFF.

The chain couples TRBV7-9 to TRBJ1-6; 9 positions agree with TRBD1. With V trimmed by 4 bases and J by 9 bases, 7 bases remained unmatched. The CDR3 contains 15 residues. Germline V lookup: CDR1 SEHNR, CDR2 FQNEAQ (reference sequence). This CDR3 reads CASSSPQGAGSPLHF. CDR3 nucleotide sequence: TGTGCCAGCAGCTCACCACAGGGGGCGGGTTCACCCCTCCACTTT.

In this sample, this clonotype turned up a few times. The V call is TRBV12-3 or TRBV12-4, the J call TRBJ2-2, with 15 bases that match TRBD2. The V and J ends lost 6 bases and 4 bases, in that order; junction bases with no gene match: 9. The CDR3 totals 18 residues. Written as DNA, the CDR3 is TGTGCCAGCAGCCAGGGACTAGCGGGGGGCCGGGGCACCGGGGAGCTGTTTTTT. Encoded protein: CASSQGLAGGRGTGELFF.

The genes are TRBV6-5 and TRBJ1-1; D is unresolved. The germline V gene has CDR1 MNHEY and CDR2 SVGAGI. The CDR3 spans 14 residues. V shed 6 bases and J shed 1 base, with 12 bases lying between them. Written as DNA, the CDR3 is TGTGCCAGCAGGGCGCTTACCGGGAACACTGAAGCTTTCTTT. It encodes CASRALTGNTEAFF.